This entry lists 29 T cell receptor beta chains sequenced from one sample in a study of blood T cell repertoires in COVID-19. Method: immunoSEQ multiplex PCR; TCRdb's copy keeps in-frame clones and lacks some. Among about 46,000 clones listed, less than 90% were seen once. Sequenced sample: peripheral blood. These receptors all stem from a man in his 60s with active COVID-19.

Only a few counts were recorded for this clone. V usage is TRBV10-3 and J usage is TRBJ1-6; D may be TRBD1 (5 bases). The germline CDR1 and CDR2 sequences are ENHRY and SYGVKD. The CDR3 length is 14 residues. V shed 6 bases and J shed 5 bases, with 11 bases lying between them. The CDR3 coding sequence is TGTGCCATCAGGACAGACACCGATAATTCACCCCTCCACTTT. Residues: CAIRTDTDNSPLHF.

A single count supports this clone. The chain combines TRBV7-2 with TRBJ2-1, with 12 bases that match TRBD2. V was pared by 5 bases and J by 7 bases, with 6 bases of the junction left unmatched. This CDR3 region has 15 residues. Germline lookup yields CDR1 SGHTA and CDR2 FQGNSA. The CDR3 DNA reads as TGTGCCAGCAGCGTCTCACTAGCGGGAGGAAATGAGCAGTTCTTC. Translated, it gives CASSVSLAGGNEQFF.

The V call is TRBV19, the J call TRBJ1-1; 10 bases fit TRBD1. V lost 3 bases to trimming and J lost 4 bases; unmatched junction nucleotides: 2. This CDR3 contains 14 residues. CDR1 and CDR2 from the germline V gene are LNHDA and SQIVND (reference sequence). The CDR3 loop is CASSMGQGITEAFF. The CDR3 nucleotides are TGTGCCAGTAGTATGGGACAGGGGATCACTGAAGCTTTCTTT.

The chain links TRBV7-9 to TRBJ2-1; TRBD2 matches at 11 bases. CDR1 is SEHNR, CDR2 FQNEAQ, per germline (reference sequence). V shed 5 bases, J shed 5 bases, and the junction held 5 bases outside the gene matches. This CDR3 comprises 15 residues. The CDR3 loop is CASSAGLAEDNEQFF. The DNA for the CDR3 is TGTGCCAGCAGCGCGGGACTAGCGGAGGACAATGAGCAGTTCTTC.

V usage is TRBV6-5 and J usage is TRBJ2-7, with a weak D call TRBD2 (7 bases). The germline V and J ends were trimmed by 0 bases and 2 bases, with 14 bases remaining between them. Germline lookup yields CDR1 MNHEY and CDR2 SVGAGI. The CDR3 sequence is 16 residues long. The CDR3 spells CASSYSAGAYAYEQYF. The CDR3 bases are TGTGCCAGCAGTTACTCCGCGGGGGCCTATGCCTACGAGCAGTACTTC.

The J gene is TRBJ1-2, the V gene TRBV25-1; 8 bases are shared with TRBD1. V trimming: 5 bases; J trimming: 5 bases; junction bases outside the gene matches: 10. The CDR3 is made up of 15 amino acids. CDR1 and CDR2 from the germline V gene are MGHDK and SYGVNS. The CDR3 here is CASSPRGQDFYGYTF. The CDR3 coding sequence is TGTGCCAGCAGTCCAAGGGGACAGGATTTTTATGGCTACACCTTC.

The CDR3 here is CASSPSDRAPYSTDTQYF. The CDR3, as DNA: TGTGCCAGCAGCCCATCGGACAGGGCTCCTTATTCCACAGATACGCAGTATTTT. The V call is TRBV9, the J call TRBJ2-3; 8 bases align to TRBD1. Trimming removed 4 bases from V and 2 bases from J; junction bases left unmatched: 15. In germline, CDR1 is SGDLS, CDR2 YYNGEE. The length of the CDR3 is 18 residues.

The chain couples TRBV9 to TRBJ2-1; possible D gene TRBD1, 6 bases. The V end lost 4 bases, the J end lost 3 bases, and 17 bases lay between the germline ends. The CDR3 runs to 16 residues. Germline V CDR1 and CDR2: SGDLS, YYNGEE. The CDR3 here is CASSPSWTDYYNEQFF. The CDR3 DNA sequence: TGTGCCAGCAGCCCGAGCTGGACAGACTACTACAATGAGCAGTTCTTC.

Only one count was recorded for this clone. In DNA, the CDR3 is TGTGCCAGCAGCGATGGACAGGGGAGCGCTGAAGCTTTCTTT. It translates to CASSDGQGSAEAFF. This chain links TRBV7-2 with TRBJ1-1; TRBD1 aligns across 9 bases. The CDR3 is made up of 14 amino acids. The V gene's germline CDR1 is SGHTA and CDR2 FQGNSA. V was pared by 5 bases and J by 6 bases, with 7 bases of the junction left unmatched.

This chain joins TRBV5-1 and TRBJ2-3; D uncertain. This CDR3 has 14 amino acids. The V gene's germline CDR1 is SGHRS and CDR2 YFSETQ. V lost 1 base and J lost 0, with 6 bases in between. For the CDR3, the DNA is TGCGCCAGCAGCTTGTGGGCTAGCACAGATACGCAGTATTTT. It encodes CASSLWASTDTQYF.

The chain uses TRBV7-2 and TRBJ2-3; D is uncertain. Germline V gives CDR1 SGHTA, CDR2 FQGNSA. Trimming removed 5 bases at V and 4 bases at J, with 10 bases between. CDR3 length equals 13 residues. The CDR3 reads CASSATFADTQYF. CDR3 in DNA: TGTGCCAGCAGCGCTACTTTCGCAGATACGCAGTATTTT.

The CDR3 reads CASNSQGRLAQETQYF. The CDR3 bases are TGTGCCAGCAACTCACAGGGGCGGCTAGCCCAAGAGACCCAGTACTTC. The rearrangement links TRBV2 to TRBJ2-5; TRBD1 agrees at 7 bases. This CDR3 has 16 residues. The V segment lost 7 bases and the J segment 1 base; nucleotides outside the gene matches: 12. CDR1 SNHLY and CDR2 FYNNEI come from the germline V gene.

The chain recombines TRBV2 with TRBJ2-7; 7 bases align to TRBD2. Germline CDR1 is SNHLY and CDR2 is FYNNEI. The V segment lost 6 bases and the J segment 7 bases; nucleotides outside the gene matches: 12. The CDR3 is made up of 14 amino acids. CDR3 in DNA: TGTGCCAGCAGGAAAAGCGGGGCATTGGGAGAGCAGTACTTC. It yields the protein CASRKSGALGEQYF.

V and J are TRBV5-1 and TRBJ2-7, with D tentatively TRBD1 (5 bases). Germline-derived CDR1 and CDR2 are SGHRS and YFSETQ. V lost 2 bases and J 0 bases, leaving 6 bases between the germline ends. The CDR3 spans 13 residues. CDR3 loop: CASSLTGSYEQYF. The CDR3 DNA reads TGCGCCAGCAGCTTAACAGGCTCCTACGAGCAGTACTTC.

In its sample, this clone was seen a few times. The V call is TRBV5-8, the J call TRBJ2-3; possibly TRBD2 for D (5 bases). This CDR3 has 16 residues. Between the trimmed V and J ends, which lost 0 bases and 1 base, there was a span of 12 bases. In germline, CDR1 is SGHTS, CDR2 YDEGEE. DNA of the CDR3: TGTGCCAGCAGCTTGGGGACTTTTATCCGCACAGATACGCAGTATTTT. Translating it yields CASSLGTFIRTDTQYF.

The rearrangement uses TRBV7-9 and TRBJ2-1; the D gene is possibly TRBD2 (5 bases). This CDR3 spans 14 amino acids. Germline V lookup: CDR1 SEHNR, CDR2 FQNEAQ (reference sequence). The V end lost 2 bases, the J end lost 5 bases, and 10 bases lay between the germline ends. The CDR3 DNA reads as TGTGCCAGCAGCTTACGGACTTCGAACAATGAGCAGTTCTTC. Translation: CASSLRTSNNEQFF.

The genes are TRBV2 and TRBJ2-2; 9 bases align to TRBD1. The CDR3 has 15 residues. Per the germline V gene, CDR1 is SNHLY and CDR2 is FYNNEI. After removal of 6 bases from V and 6 bases from J, the junction contained 8 bases not matched to a gene. CDR3 region: CASRIGTGNSGELFF. CDR3 coding DNA: TGTGCCAGCAGGATTGGGACAGGGAATTCCGGGGAGCTGTTTTTT. Supplemented by reference TRBV2 and TRBJ2-2, the full variable domain reads EPEVTQTPSHQVTQMGQEVILRCVPISNHLYFYWYRQILGQKVEFLVSFYNNEISEKSEIFDDQFSVERPDGSNFTLKIRSTKLEDSAMYFCASRIGTGNSGELFFGEGSRLTVL.

The chain links TRBV29-1 to TRBJ1-2; no definite D call. Germline V lookup: CDR1 SQVTM, CDR2 ANQGSEA. The CDR3 runs to 13 residues. Between the trimmed V and J ends, which lost 6 bases and 2 bases, there was a span of 13 bases. DNA for the CDR3: TGCAGCGTCGCGAACCCCGGGAACTATGGCTACACCTTC. Translated: CSVANPGNYGYTF.

This rearrangement joins TRBV7-2 to TRBJ1-1, with D tentatively TRBD1 (5 bases). CDR3 length: 13 amino acids. Trimming took off 2 bases at V and 1 base at J, with 5 bases between the two ends. Germline-derived CDR1 and CDR2 are SGHTA and FQGNSA. The CDR3 spells CASSLRGNTEAFF. Written as DNA, the CDR3 is TGTGCCAGCAGCTTAAGGGGGAACACTGAAGCTTTCTTT.

The genes are TRBV5-1 and TRBJ2-7; TRBD2 matches at 7 bases. The CDR3 sequence is 15 residues long. CDR1 and CDR2 (germline): SGHRS, YFSETQ. Trimming at V came to 0 bases and at J to 3 bases, leaving 6 bases not matched to a gene. The CDR3 region has the DNA TGCGCCAGCAGCTTGGTGGCTAGCGGAATCTACGAGCAGTACTTC. Translated: CASSLVASGIYEQYF.

Comments on this clone: Other DNA sequences in this specimen translate into the identical CDR3. The chain joins TRBV6-5 to TRBJ2-1, with D possibly being TRBD2 (6 bases). The V end was cut by 6 bases, the J end by 4 bases, with 13 bases between. Germline CDR1 is MNHEY and CDR2 is SVGAGI. The CDR3 totals 14 residues. CDR3 DNA sequence: TGTGCCAGCAGCCTTTCCGGGACTTACAATGAGCAGTTCTTC. Encoded protein: CASSLSGTYNEQFF.

The V and J genes are TRBV3-1 (or the pseudogene TRBV3-2) and TRBJ1-5, with D uncertain. Germline V lookup: CDR1 LGHDT, CDR2 YNNKEL (reference sequence). V shed 0 bases and J shed 2 bases, with 5 bases lying between them. This CDR3 spans 14 amino acids. CDR3 region: CASSQDGGNQPQHF. The CDR3 DNA reads as TGTGCCAGCAGCCAAGACGGGGGCAATCAGCCCCAGCATTTT.

The chain joins TRBV2 to TRBJ1-4, with 7 bases that match TRBD1. From germline, CDR1 is SNHLY and CDR2 FYNNEI. The V segment lost 4 bases and the J segment 0 bases; nucleotides outside the gene matches: 5. The CDR3 length is 16 residues. CDR3 nucleotide sequence: TGTGCCAGCAGTGGACAGGGTTCCGCAACTAATGAAAAACTGTTTTTT. This gives the protein CASSGQGSATNEKLFF.

Here the CDR3 DNA reads TGCAGCGTTTGGACTAGCGATAATGAGCAGTTCTTC. It translates to CSVWTSDNEQFF. J is TRBJ2-1 and V is TRBV29-1; TRBD2 matches at 9 bases. Germline CDR1 and CDR2: SQVTM and ANQGSEA. The CDR3 is 12 residues long. The junction had 3 bases not matched to a gene; V was cut back by 5 bases and J by 7 bases.

The chain is built from TRBV6-2 or TRBV6-3 and TRBJ1-2; D is possibly TRBD1 (5 bases). Germline V CDR1 and CDR2: MNHEY, SVGEGT. Trimming removed 3 bases at V and 6 bases at J, with 8 bases between. The CDR3 has 12 residues. CDR3 sequence reads: CASSYGAHGYTF. Here the CDR3 DNA reads TGTGCCAGCAGTTATGGGGCGCATGGCTACACCTTC.

The rearrangement links TRBV7-9 to TRBJ2-3, with D hard to call. The CDR3 contains 15 residues. The V end lost 1 base, the J end lost 0 bases, and 8 bases lay between the germline ends. Germline V CDR1 and CDR2: SEHNR, FQNEAQ (reference sequence). CDR3: CASSLGVTSTDTQYF. For the CDR3, the DNA is TGTGCCAGCAGCTTAGGTGTAACTAGCACAGATACGCAGTATTTT.

This chain uses TRBV5-4 with TRBJ1-1; weak D call: TRBD1 (6 bases). Germline values: CDR1 SGHNT, CDR2 YYREEE (reference sequence). The CDR3 runs 15 residues. V gave up 1 base and J gave up 1 base, with 11 bases separating them. For the CDR3, the DNA is TGTGCCAGCAGCTTGCAAGGGACATCGAACACTGAAGCTTTCTTT. It translates to CASSLQGTSNTEAFF.

In this sample, this clone turned up a few times. V and J are TRBV29-1 and TRBJ2-7, with 7 positions matching TRBD1. Germline assignment: CDR1 SQVTM and CDR2 ANQGSEA. V was clipped by 6 bases and J by 1 base; unmatched bases: 9. The CDR3 is 14 residues long. The CDR3 DNA reads TGCAGCGTGATTCCGGGACAGAATTCCTACGAGCAGTACTTC. Translating it yields CSVIPGQNSYEQYF.

The V and J genes are TRBV5-3 and TRBJ2-1; 8 positions agree with TRBD2. TRBV5-3 is classed as an ORF, of uncertain function. The CDR3 length is 15 residues. Trimming removed 7 bases from V and 2 bases from J; junction bases left unmatched: 8. The CDR3 sequence: CARLQCSGTYNEQFF. Written as DNA, the CDR3 is TGTGCCAGACTGCAGTGTAGCGGGACCTACAATGAGCAGTTCTTC.